The present T cell receptor beta chain was sequenced within a study of spatial heterogeneity in lung cancer. Across the study: Consistent detection of more beta-chain than alpha-chain sequences was observed.

MiXCR was run by TCRdb on the 5' RACE reads, yielding one entry per CDR3 protein. The sample has around 100,000 distinct CDR3 sequences, 3.5% to 5% seen once. Whole-study results and caveats: Intratumoral expanded alpha and beta TCR counts were found to track tumor mutation counts.

This clonotype was detected many times. The antigen remains unidentified. This sample's time point: sample taken at primary tumor resection. Germline V gene lookup returns CDR1 LNHDA and CDR2 SQIVND (reference sequence). The CDR3 has 15 residues. Trimming left V 4 bases short and J 5 bases short, with 17 bases between. The starting material was lung tumor tissue, obtained at surgery. The source is a male donor with early-stage non-small cell lung cancer. The chain recombines TRBV19 with TRBJ1-2; D possibly corresponds to TRBD1 (6 bases). CDR3 loop: CASSTTRTAMYGYTF. The DNA for the CDR3 is TGTGCCAGTAGTACCACAAGGACAGCGATGTATGGCTACACCTTC.